The entry that follows covers one T cell receptor (beta chain) sequence. The antigen this receptor binds is unknown. No much larger clonotype is one base removed from it; base qualities were not supplied. This specimen comes from a study of T cells in Graves' hyperthyroidism and ophthalmopathy (dated by TCRdb to the late 2010s). Regarding the complete study: Peripheral blood samples were taken at the time of initial diagnosis, prior to any treatment. To identify distinguishing TCR V-J signatures, a discovery cohort of around 100 patients was used, comprising 40 to 45 with Graves' ophthalmopathy and 57 with stable Graves' hyperthyroidism. An independent validation cohort of about 20 hyperthyroidism patients and about 15 patients who later progressed to ophthalmopathy tested prospective prediction of ophthalmopathy. The 75 to 100 discovery patients were divided at random into training and test sets in a 7:3 ratio. The study also compared thyroid tissue and blood T-cell repertoires from more than five Graves' hyperthyroidism patients. After sampling, hyperthyroidism patients received methimazole starting at 30 mg daily, and ophthalmopathy patients received high-dose intravenous methylprednisolone. The paper describes TCR Vbeta CDR3 sequencing of roughly 130 peripheral blood samples, made up of 43 ophthalmopathy patients, roughly 72 hyperthyroidism patients and about 17 progressor patients. Overall study results and their limits: A model built on a 13 V-J signature distinguished ophthalmopathy from stable hyperthyroidism, reaching 87.88% sensitivity and 81.08% specificity in cross-validation and 80%/75% in testing. No statistical method was used to set the sample size in advance, and investigators knew the group allocation. Most expanded thyroid clonotypes (frequency above 0.001) were also found in blood, which suggests that blood repertoires may mirror thyroid immune responses. In validation, the model predicted progression to ophthalmopathy with 55% to 71% sensitivity and around 72% specificity, a median of around 6.6 months before onset.

There are 11 amino acids in the CDR3, from cysteine to phenylalanine inclusive. Only the CDR3 portion is preserved as DNA: 33 bases, with reading frame beginning at the first base. Trimming costs V 5 bases and J 7 bases, and their ends lie 9 bases apart. Reading the germline V gene (reference sequence) gives CDR1 SGHAT and CDR2 FQDESV. TCR beta CDR3 regions were amplified from RNA transcripts. The TCR CDR3 was subjected to a first round of RT-PCR using the HTBI primer set and the Qiagen OneStep RT-PCR kit. A second multiplex PCR round built the libraries, followed by size selection and purification. The libraries were sequenced on an Illumina HiSeq2000 using paired-end 100 bp reads. The paper's data handling went like this. SOAPnuke was used to process the raw data, with reads discarded if the reads contained adapters or uncalled bases, had a mean Phred below 15, or lacked an exact constant-primer or identifier match. COPE v1.2.5 was used to merge high-quality paired reads, and clonotypes were defined as unique nucleotide sequences. MiTCR v1.1 was used to align clonotypes to the IMGT TRBV, TRBD and TRBJ reference segments. Analysis was restricted to V-J combinations with a frequency above 0.0001, which covered roughly 99% of repertoires. A TCS score was defined as the ratio of F50 (clonal expansion) to E x V (chaos), with BLOSUM62-based TCRdist applied between CDR3 peptides within each V-J. Welch's t-statistics and random forest reduced around 510 V-J features to about 13, which were used in a naive Bayes classifier (R e1071). TCRdb applied fastp at Q25 and MiXCR to the public reads, then kept only in-frame beta chains. Rows with one shared CDR3 protein collapse into an entry with the most common genes and DNA. TCRdb, rather than the study authors, made the V and J calls. This sample lists roughly 520,000 distinct CDR3 sequences; around a quarter were detected once. Roughly 12% of the sample is held by the ten biggest clonotypes.

Ophthalmopathy patients had moderately to severely active disease, with a Clinical Activity Score of 3 or more, a NOSPECS grade of 4 or more, and a disease duration of less than 3 months. Patients with uncontrolled infections, other autoimmune diseases, pregnancy or lactation were excluded. Diagnoses were based on clinical symptoms, serum thyroxine and TRAb, thyroid ultrasound and orbital computed tomography. PBMCs were isolated from about 10 ml of fresh peripheral blood by Ficoll-Paque density gradient centrifugation. Trizol reagent was used to extract total RNA, and RNA quality was then checked on an Agilent 2100 Bioanalyzer.

This sequence originates from a woman in her thirties with Graves' ophthalmopathy. The rearrangement joined TRBV11-1 to TRBJ2-7, with the D gene too uncertain to name. The sample taken for sequencing was blood. The DNA is as follows: TGTGCCAGCAGCCCGGGTCGGGAGCAGTACTTC. Its protein product is CASSPGREQYF. Reference TRBV11-1 and TRBJ2-7 proteins supply the regions before and after the CDR3; the full variable domain is: EAEVAQSPRYKITEKSQAVAFWCDPISGHATLYWYRQILGQGPELLVQFQDESVVDDSQLPKDRFSAERLKGVDSTLKIQPAELGDSAMYLCASSPGREQYFGPGTRLTVT.